Below, 32 T cell receptor beta chains from the same sample are listed, as sequenced in a study of T cell repertoires in cytomegalovirus infection. Each CDR3 protein gets one entry after TCRdb re-called the reads with MiXCR. The sample yields nearly 550,000 distinct CDR3 sequences, 16% seen once. The specimen was CD8+ T cells from PBMCs. The receptors come from a human donor in good health (CMV status not recorded). Some clones in this sample may be carry-over from other donors' samples.

Only a few counts were recorded for this clonotype. The chain uses TRBV10-3 and TRBJ2-5; 8 bases agree with TRBD1. Germline lookup yields CDR1 ENHRY and CDR2 SYGVKD. This CDR3 region has 12 residues. With 10 bases clipped from V and 4 bases from J, the junction kept 5 bases outside the gene matches. CDR3 protein: CATTGVGETQYF. The CDR3 DNA is TGTGCCACGACAGGGGTTGGAGAGACCCAGTACTTC.

About this clonotype itself: This may be a read error, as it is one base from a much larger clone. The chain recombines TRBV7-8 with TRBJ2-7, with TRBD1 identical over 9 bases. Per the germline V gene, CDR1 is SGHVS and CDR2 is FQNEAQ. This CDR3 region has 16 residues. The V and J ends lost 5 bases and 3 bases, in that order; junction bases with no gene match: 11. The chain's CDR3 is CASSHTWTGVVYEQYF. CDR3 in DNA: TGTGCCAGCAGCCACACCTGGACAGGGGTCGTCTACGAGCAGTACTTC.

This clonotype was seen repeatedly, ten times or more. The V call is TRBV7-2, the J call TRBJ2-1, with D maybe TRBD2 (6 bases). Looked up from germline, CDR1 is SGHTA and CDR2 is FQGNSA. There are 14 residues in the CDR3. Trimming removed 1 base from V and 8 bases from J, with 12 bases in between. CDR3 nucleotide sequence: TGTGCCAGCAGCTTAGTTGGCGGGGCACATGAGCAGTTCTTC. This encodes CASSLVGGAHEQFF.

This clonotype was counted ten times or more. The chain links TRBV11-2 to TRBJ2-1; 7 nucleotides align to TRBD2. Trimming removed 4 bases from V and 7 bases from J; junction bases left unmatched: 10. Germline-derived CDR1 and CDR2 are SGHAT and FQNNGV. There are 15 residues in the CDR3. CDR3 loop: CASSSPGLKKNEQFF. CDR3 sequence (DNA): TGTGCCAGCAGCTCCCCGGGACTAAAAAAGAATGAGCAGTTCTTC.

V gene TRBV27 combines with J gene TRBJ1-1; D ambiguous. The CDR3 totals 13 residues. CDR1 MNHEY and CDR2 SMNVEV come from the germline V gene (reference sequence). V dropped 6 bases and J dropped 7 bases, with 15 bases sitting between them. The DNA of the CDR3 is TGTGCCAGCAGCCCTCTCGACTCTCGTGAAGCTTTCTTT. It specifies CASSPLDSREAFF.

This clonotype was seen ten or more times. J is TRBJ2-5 and V is TRBV28; D uncertain. The germline V gene has CDR1 MDHEN and CDR2 SYDVKM. V was shortened by 2 bases and J by 1 base, with 5 bases between the two germline ends. The CDR3 contains 13 residues. CDR3 residues: CASSLGIQETQYF. CDR3 nucleotides: TGTGCCAGCAGTTTAGGCATCCAAGAGACCCAGTACTTC.

The J gene is TRBJ1-5, the V gene TRBV6-8, with D maybe TRBD1 (6 bases). The CDR3 loop spans 14 amino acids. V gave up 5 bases and J gave up 9 bases, with 17 bases separating them. CDR1 is MNHGY, CDR2 SAAAGT, per germline. CDR3 nucleotides: TGTGCCAGCAGTCTCACAGGGTTCGGTGGGCCCCAGCATTTT. Translation gives CASSLTGFGGPQHF.

This clonotype was counted a few times. The CDR3: CASSLDDRGGRYNYGYTF. The CDR3 nucleotides are TGCGCCAGCAGCTTGGATGACAGGGGCGGACGCTACAACTATGGCTACACCTTC. The chain carries TRBV5-1 and TRBJ1-2, with TRBD1 matching 8 bases. The CDR3 totals 18 residues. Germline values: CDR1 SGHRS, CDR2 YFSETQ. The V segment lost 0 bases and the J segment 2 bases; nucleotides outside the gene matches: 12.

The table lists this clonotype with many counts. The rearrangement joins TRBV6-5 to TRBJ2-1; tentatively, D is TRBD2 (5 bases). The germline V gene encodes CDR1 MNHEY and CDR2 SVGAGI. This CDR3 has 17 residues. The V end lost 0 bases, the J end lost 0 bases, and 12 bases lay between the germline ends. CDR3 bases: TGTGCCAGCAGTTACTCGGCTAGCAAGAGCTCCTACAATGAGCAGTTCTTC. Its protein product is CASSYSASKSSYNEQFF.

This clonotype was recorded many times. CDR3 protein: CASSGAGYYGYTF. In DNA, the CDR3 is TGTGCCAGCAGCGGGGCCGGTTACTATGGCTACACCTTC. The chain employs TRBV12-3 or TRBV12-4 and TRBJ1-2, with D tentatively TRBD1 (5 bases). The V end lost 6 bases, the J end lost 3 bases, and 11 bases lay between the germline ends. This CDR3 spans 13 amino acids.

This clonotype was observed at least ten times. This chain links TRBV4-1 with TRBJ1-4, with D perhaps matching TRBD1 (6 bases). There are 16 residues in the CDR3. CDR1 and CDR2 (germline): MGHRA, YSYEKL. With 4 bases removed from V and 8 bases from J, the gap between germline ends came to 20 bases. The CDR3 DNA follows: TGCGCCAGCAGCCCCGGACTTGGCAGGGGAAGGGAAAAACTGTTTTTT. This codes for CASSPGLGRGREKLFF.

This clonotype came up a few times. V and J are TRBV7-9 and TRBJ2-7; maybe TRBD2 (6 bases). Trimming took off 5 bases at V and 2 bases at J, with 16 bases between the two ends. This CDR3 has 15 residues. Per germline, CDR1 SEHNR and CDR2 FQNEAQ (reference sequence). The CDR3 loop reads CASSPRGLGAYEQYF. In nucleotides, the CDR3 is TGTGCCAGCAGCCCCCGGGGACTGGGAGCCTACGAGCAGTACTTC. The whole variable domain, filled in from reference TRBV7-9 and TRBJ2-7, reads DTGVSQNPRHKITKRGQNVTFRCDPISEHNRLYWYRQTLGQGPEFLTYFQNEAQLEKSRLLSDRFSAERPKGSFSTLEIQRTEQGDSAMYLCASSPRGLGAYEQYFGPGTRLTVT.

In its sample, this clonotype was seen many times. The chain employs TRBV12-3 or TRBV12-4 and TRBJ2-1; D unresolved. Trimming stripped 3 bases from V and 0 bases from J, with 6 bases between. The CDR3 extends over 14 amino acids. The CDR3 DNA reads TGTGCCAGCAGTTTGATGAGCTCCTACAATGAGCAGTTCTTC. This translates into CASSLMSSYNEQFF.

This clonotype was picked up a small number of times. This rearrangement joins TRBV6-1 to TRBJ2-5; weak D call: TRBD1 (6 bases). Germline CDR1 MNHNS, CDR2 SASEGT. The CDR3 contains 15 residues. Trimming pared 1 base from V and 3 bases from J, leaving 12 bases between. The CDR3 DNA is TGTGCCAGCAGTGAAGGAAGGGACACCAAAGAGACCCAGTACTTC. Protein sequence: CASSEGRDTKETQYF.

Worth noting for this clonotype: A much bigger clone sits one base away, suggesting this may be a read error. A read error is likely, as this CDR3 ends without the conserved phenylalanine or tryptophan. CDR3 nucleotide sequence: TGTGCCAGCAGCTTTTCCGCCGGGACCAGGGATGGCTACACCTTA. Its protein is CASSFSAGTRDGYTL. The chain combines TRBV7-6 with TRBJ1-2, with D tentatively TRBD1 (5 bases). Germline V gives CDR1 SGHVS, CDR2 FNYEAQ. There are 15 residues in the CDR3. The V end lost 3 bases, the J end lost 6 bases, and 17 bases lay between the germline ends.

This clonotype was counted only a few times. The V and J genes are TRBV3-1 and TRBJ2-7; 8 nucleotides align to TRBD2. Germline-derived CDR1 and CDR2 are LGHDT and YNNKEL (reference sequence). V shed 2 bases, J shed 3 bases, and the junction held 9 bases outside the gene matches. This CDR3 spans 16 amino acids. CDR3 DNA: TGTGCCAGCAGCCAAATACCGGGACTAGACTTCTACGAGCAGTACTTC. This translates into CASSQIPGLDFYEQYF.

This clonotype showed up many times. This rearrangement joins TRBV6-5 to TRBJ1-5, with TRBD1 as a possible D gene (5 bases). The CDR3 spans 14 residues. V shed 5 bases and J shed 0 bases, with 8 bases lying between them. The germline CDR1 and CDR2 sequences are MNHEY and SVGAGI. The CDR3 loop reads CASSRRGSNQPQHF. The CDR3 DNA reads TGTGCCAGCAGTCGGAGGGGTAGCAATCAGCCCCAGCATTTT.

The chain combines TRBV5-1 with TRBJ1-1, with 7 nucleotides matching TRBD1. The CDR3 spans 14 residues. Germline CDR1 and CDR2: SGHRS and YFSETQ. The ends lost 2 bases at V and 1 base at J; junction bases unmatched: 2. CDR3 protein: CASSLRGQNTEAFF. For the CDR3, the DNA is TGCGCCAGCAGCTTAAGGGGGCAGAACACTGAAGCTTTCTTT.

V is TRBV7-3 and J is TRBJ2-7; 13 bases fit TRBD2. Germline assignment: CDR1 SGHTA and CDR2 FQGTGA. This CDR3 is built from 16 residues. The V and J ends lost 5 bases and 6 bases, in that order; junction bases with no gene match: 10. CDR3 bases: TGTGCCAGCAGCCAGTGGACTAGCGGGGGAACTCTCGAGCAGTACTTC. The encoded protein is CASSQWTSGGTLEQYF. Looking up the rest from reference TRBV7-3 and TRBJ2-7 gives the full variable domain: GAGVSQTPSNKVTEKGKYVELRCDPISGHTALYWYRQSLGQGPEFLIYFQGTGAADDSGLPNDRFFAVRPEGSVSTLKIQRTERGDSAVYLCASSQWTSGGTLEQYFGPGTRLTVT.

This clonotype was seen many times. The V gene is TRBV2, the J gene TRBJ1-1, with D hard to call. Germline assignment: CDR1 SNHLY and CDR2 FYNNEI. This CDR3 region has 16 residues. The germline V and J ends were trimmed by 3 bases and 3 bases, with 17 bases remaining between them. Here the CDR3 reads CASSDGQEAADTEAFF. The DNA for the CDR3 is TGTGCCAGCAGTGACGGGCAGGAGGCGGCGGACACTGAAGCTTTCTTT. The full variable domain, completed using reference TRBV2 and TRBJ1-1, is EPEVTQTPSHQVTQMGQEVILRCVPISNHLYFYWYRQILGQKVEFLVSFYNNEISEKSEIFDDQFSVERPDGSNFTLKIRSTKLEDSAMYFCASSDGQEAADTEAFFGQGTRLTVV.

Ten or more counts support this clonotype. The V and J genes are TRBV6-1 and TRBJ1-1; 9 bases match TRBD1. The V segment lost 5 bases and the J segment 10 bases; nucleotides outside the gene matches: 8. The length of the CDR3 is 13 residues. Germline values: CDR1 MNHNS, CDR2 SASEGT. The CDR3 loop reads CASSPGQGVGAFF. The CDR3 DNA is TGTGCCAGCAGTCCGGGACAGGGAGTGGGAGCTTTCTTT.

The gene calls are TRBV20-1 and TRBJ1-5; D ambiguous. V was clipped by 3 bases and J by 0 bases, with 9 bases between them. The length of the CDR3 is 14 residues. Germline CDR1 and CDR2: DFQATT and SNEGSKA (reference sequence). The CDR3 loop is CSASGDYSNQPQHF. In DNA form, the CDR3 reads TGCAGTGCTAGCGGGGATTATAGCAATCAGCCCCAGCATTTT.

This clonotype was detected only a few times. The chain couples TRBV27 to TRBJ1-6; D might be TRBD1 (5 bases). The V end was cut by 10 bases, the J end by 0 bases, with 13 bases between. The length of the CDR3 is 15 residues. Germline lookup yields CDR1 MNHEY and CDR2 SMNVEV (reference sequence). The CDR3 loop reads CAIRDGSSYNSPLHF. The CDR3 nucleotides are TGTGCCATCAGGGACGGCAGCTCCTATAATTCACCCCTCCACTTT.

The chain combines TRBV11-1 with TRBJ1-5; the D gene is possibly TRBD1 (5 bases). The germline V and J ends were trimmed by 2 bases and 4 bases, with 27 bases remaining between them. CDR1 is SGHAT and CDR2 is FQDESV in the germline V gene (reference sequence). This CDR3 is built from 20 residues. CDR3 protein: CASSLLGLRKRGLKNQPQHF. Written as DNA, the CDR3 is TGTGCCAGCAGCTTATTGGGTTTGAGGAAACGGGGGTTAAAGAATCAGCCCCAGCATTTT.

To note about this clonotype: Without the conserved terminal phenylalanine or tryptophan, this CDR3 likely stems from a read error. The rearrangement uses TRBV7-6 and TRBJ2-1; 7 positions match TRBD2. This CDR3 contains 15 residues. From germline, CDR1 is SGHVS and CDR2 FNYEAQ. Trimming took 6 bases from V and 5 from J; bases not matched to a gene: 10. CDR3 nucleotides: TGTGCCAGCAGGCACCTAGCGGTCCTTCACAATGAGCAGTTCTTA. It encodes CASRHLAVLHNEQFL.

Turning to this clonotype: The CDR3 carries no conserved terminal phenylalanine or tryptophan, so it likely arises from a read error. V and J are TRBV7-9 and TRBJ2-7, with D maybe TRBD2 (7 bases). The germline V and J ends were trimmed by 7 bases and 4 bases, with 23 bases remaining between them. The CDR3 has 16 amino acids. Per germline, CDR1 SEHNR and CDR2 FQNEAQ (reference sequence). This CDR3 reads CASNFRGGESNYEQYL. CDR3 in DNA: TGTGCCAGCAACTTTAGGGGGGGGGAGTCCAATTACGAGCAGTACTTA.

In this sample, this clonotype turned up many times. The chain employs TRBV14 and TRBJ1-3; D is unresolved. Germline V CDR1 and CDR2: SGHDN, FVKESK. This CDR3 region has 14 residues. The V gene lost 4 bases and the J gene lost 0 bases, with 7 bases spanning the gap. The CDR3 sequence is CASSPLGSGNTIYF. CDR3 sequence (DNA): TGTGCCAGCAGCCCCCTGGGCTCTGGAAACACCATATATTTT.

The chain uses TRBV4-1 and TRBJ2-7; 15 bases are a match to TRBD2. J was trimmed by 4 bases and V by 3 bases; bases with no gene match: 4. Germline V gene data show CDR1 as MGHRA and CDR2 as YSYEKL. CDR3 length: 16 amino acids. The DNA of the CDR3 is TGCGCCAGCAGCCACGGGACTAGCGGGAGGAGTTACGAGCAGTACTTC. It yields the protein CASSHGTSGRSYEQYF.

The chain links TRBV6-2 or TRBV6-3 to TRBJ1-5, with 9 bases aligning to TRBD1. J was trimmed by 0 bases and V by 6 bases; bases with no gene match: 15. This CDR3 contains 19 residues. Germline assignment: CDR1 MNHEY and CDR2 SVGEGT. The CDR3 DNA reads as TGTGCCAGCAGACAGCCCCGGGACAGGGACGTTTATAGCAATCAGCCCCAGCATTTT. Protein product: CASRQPRDRDVYSNQPQHF.

The chain joins TRBV20-1 to TRBJ1-1; weak D call: TRBD1 (5 bases). V was pared by 6 bases and J by 1 base, with 15 bases between. The CDR3 sequence is 14 residues long. Germline-derived CDR1 and CDR2 are DFQATT and SNEGSKA (reference sequence). The CDR3 DNA sequence: TGCAGTGCCGGGGGGGAGGCGACGAACACTGAAGCTTTCTTT. This gives the protein CSAGGEATNTEAFF.

This clonotype has just a few counts. The V and J genes are TRBV28 and TRBJ2-7; 11 bases agree with TRBD2. Losses at the gene ends were 7 bases for V and 2 bases for J; bases not matched to a gene: 16. The CDR3 has 18 amino acids. Germline V gene lookup returns CDR1 MDHEN and CDR2 SYDVKM. CDR3 nucleotide sequence: TGTGCCAGCAAGACGGACGGGGCGACTAGCGGGGTAACCTACGAGCAGTACTTC. Translated, it gives CASKTDGATSGVTYEQYF.

The chain couples TRBV19 to TRBJ1-2, with D uncertain. Germline V gene lookup returns CDR1 LNHDA and CDR2 SQIVND (reference sequence). The CDR3 has 14 residues. V was cut by 2 bases and J by 6 bases, with 13 bases left in between. CDR3 in amino acids: CASSIMGSHHGYTF. The CDR3 nucleotides read TGTGCCAGTAGTATAATGGGCAGCCACCATGGCTACACCTTC. Based on the CDR3 plus reference TRBV19 and TRBJ1-2, the full variable domain is DGGITQSPKYLFRKEGQNVTLSCEQNLNHDAMYWYRQDPGQGLRLIYYSQIVNDFQKGDIAEGYSVSREKKESFPLTVTSAQKNPTAFYLCASSIMGSHHGYTFGSGTRLTVV.